This T cell receptor beta chain was identified in a study of siplizumab effects on memory and regulatory T cells. Whole-study results and caveats: The naive T cell population seemed more diverse than memory cells and seemed a major contributor to the alloresponse.

The protocol was immunoSEQ multiplex PCR, while the TCRdb copy is restricted to in-frame clones and leaves out a portion. Seen here are some 97,000 clones, roughly 94% observed once, and the top ten hold roughly 0.61%. V was cut by 6 bases and J by 1 base, with 9 bases left in between. CDR1 and CDR2 from the germline V gene are MNHEY and SMNVEV (reference sequence). CDR3 length: 14 amino acids. A single count supports this clone. Its specificity is not known. The chain links TRBV27 to TRBJ2-2, with no clear D. The sequencing input was Tregs sorted from blood. The TCR comes from a human donor in good health. The CDR3 sequence is CASRNYRNTGELFF. Here the CDR3 DNA reads TGTGCCAGCAGAAATTACAGGAACACCGGGGAGCTGTTTTTT.